This entry lists 23 T cell receptor beta chains sequenced from one sample in a study of low-dose radiotherapy and immunotherapy resistance in tumors. Time point here: after trial treatment. Treatment meaning: LDRT plus nivolumab, ipilimumab, low-dose cyclophosphamide and aspirin (RACIN trial). Gene-specific TRAV and TRBV primers were used for first-strand cDNA, covering alpha and beta chains. A constant-region primer paired with the V-primer adapter amplified TCRs over roughly 18 PCR cycles. TCRdb independently ran MiXCR on the reads; one entry per CDR3 protein. The sample carries 40,000 or so distinct CDR3 sequences, around a quarter recorded once. Sample: PBMCs, taken after low-dose radiotherapy plus immunotherapy. These receptors all come from a male donor with prostate cancer.

A note on this clonotype: A far larger clone is just one base off, so this is likely a read error. The V call is TRBV6-2 or TRBV6-3, the J call TRBJ1-2; no firm D call. Germline-derived CDR1 and CDR2 are MNHEY and SVGEGT. Trimming took 7 bases from V and 4 from J, leaving 13 bases between them. This CDR3 has 13 residues. Here the CDR3 reads CASNRDPLYGYTF. Here the CDR3 DNA reads TGTGCCAGCAATCGCGACCCCCTCTATGGCTACACCTTC.

In its sample, this clonotype was seen a few times. It is likely a read error: a sequence one base away is far more abundant. This rearrangement joins TRBV5-8 to TRBJ2-4; TRBD2 might be the D (5 bases). CDR1 is SGHTS and CDR2 is YDEGEE in the germline V gene. This CDR3 is built from 13 residues. CDR3 residues: CAGSLAPGNIQYF. The CDR3 nucleotides are TGTGCCGGCAGCTTGGCCCCGGGGAACATTCAGTACTTC.

Points on this clonotype: The junction shows a germline mismatch at one end, possibly a read error. The chain uses TRBV6-2 or TRBV6-3 and TRBJ2-1; 10 bases fit TRBD1. Germline values: CDR1 MNHEY, CDR2 SVGEGT. The CDR3 has 14 amino acids. CDR3 nucleotide sequence: TGTGCCGGCAGCCGGGACAGGGGAATAAATGACCAGTTCTTC. Translated: CAGSRDRGINDQFF.

At least ten counts were recorded for this clonotype. The genes are TRBV27 and TRBJ2-3, with TRBD1 identical over 8 bases. From germline, CDR1 is MNHEY and CDR2 SMNVEV (reference sequence). The CDR3 sequence is 17 residues long. The ends lost 6 bases at V and 3 bases at J; junction bases unmatched: 14. The CDR3 loop is CASRVRGQGLRTDTQYF. For the CDR3, the DNA is TGTGCCAGCAGAGTACGAGGACAGGGCCTTAGGACAGATACGCAGTATTTT.

This clonotype was counted at least ten times. This chain links TRBV5-1 with TRBJ2-1; 14 bases are shared with TRBD2. Germline V CDR1 and CDR2: SGHRS, YFSETQ. CDR3 size: 16 residues. J lost 0 bases, V lost 4 bases, and 0 bases had no gene match. CDR3 sequence: CASSGTSGSSYNEQFF. DNA of the CDR3: TGCGCCAGCAGCGGGACTAGCGGGAGCTCCTACAATGAGCAGTTCTTC.

With regard to this clonotype: This sequence is one base from a far larger clone and is likely a read error. The genes are TRBV25-1 and TRBJ2-5; 10 bases fit TRBD1. In germline, CDR1 is MGHDK, CDR2 SYGVNS. This CDR3 has 18 residues. V dropped 4 bases and J dropped 11; count of bases not matched to a gene: 22. The CDR3 DNA sequence: TGTGCCAGCAGTGCCGTCCCGGGACAGGGGAGCTCCTACAATGAGCAGTACTTC. It codes for CASSAVPGQGSSYNEQYF.

This chain connects TRBV5-1 to TRBJ2-3; D unresolved. CDR3 length: 14 residues. With 4 bases removed from V and 5 bases from J, the gap between germline ends came to 14 bases. Germline V gene data show CDR1 as SGHRS and CDR2 as YFSETQ. Written as DNA, the CDR3 is TGCGCCAGCAGCGTTCTCCCGGTCCGAGATACGCAGTATTTT. Its translation is CASSVLPVRDTQYF.

In its sample, this clonotype was seen many times. The chain has TRBV12-3 or TRBV12-4 and TRBJ2-2; D is undetermined. The CDR3 length is 17 residues. V lost 3 bases, J lost 0 bases, and 14 bases lay in between. CDR3 sequence (DNA): TGTGCCAGCAGTTTTAACGGAGAGTTTACGAACACCGGGGAGCTGTTTTTT. This sequence encodes CASSFNGEFTNTGELFF.

The sample holds many counts of this clonotype. This chain links TRBV5-1 with TRBJ2-2, with D possibly being TRBD1 (6 bases). This CDR3 is built from 16 residues. Trimming cost V 1 base and J 0 bases, with 10 bases left between them. Looked up from germline, CDR1 is SGHRS and CDR2 is YFSETQ. The CDR3 region has the DNA TGCGCCAGCAGCTTGATGGACAGAGCGAACACCGGGGAGCTGTTTTTT. Translation gives CASSLMDRANTGELFF.

Worth noting for this clonotype: A far larger clone is one nucleotide away, so this likely arose from a read error. Because the CDR3 is missing its conserved closing phenylalanine or tryptophan, this is likely a read error. The chain couples TRBV6-8 to TRBJ2-1; 8 bases agree with TRBD2. The CDR3 is 18 residues long. The junction had 18 bases not matched to a gene; V was cut back by 6 bases and J by 5 bases. Germline CDR1 MNHGY, CDR2 SAAAGT. CDR3 DNA: TGTGCCAGCAGCTCCCGGGGGGGTCCCGCCGGGGTCGACAATGAGCAGTTCTAC. Translating gives CASSSRGGPAGVDNEQFY.

This clonotype has at least ten counts. V gene TRBV3-1 combines with J gene TRBJ2-5; TRBD1 is a possible D gene (5 bases). There are 14 residues in the CDR3. CDR1 is LGHDT, CDR2 YNNKEL, per germline (reference sequence). With 0 bases removed from V and 5 bases from J, the gap between germline ends came to 10 bases. The CDR3 nucleotides read TGTGCCAGCAGCCAAGATGGCAACAGGGAGACCCAGTACTTC. Translation: CASSQDGNRETQYF.

This clonotype occurred many times. The CDR3 DNA reads TGCAGCGTTGAAGTTAGCTACGAGCAGTACTTC. This sequence encodes CSVEVSYEQYF. The chain employs TRBV29-1 and TRBJ2-7; D remains unclear. V was clipped by 1 base and J by 3 bases, with 4 bases between them. Germline loops: CDR1 SQVTM, CDR2 ANQGSEA. This CDR3 has 11 amino acids.

As concerns this clonotype: The CDR3 ends on some other residue instead of the conserved phenylalanine or tryptophan, so this is likely a read error. It is unclear where the CDR3 begins or ends on the DNA, so no DNA is shown, and the CDR3 is as TCRdb lists it. This sequence joins TRBV26 and TRBJ1-5; the table gives TRBD1 as D, unverified against the DNA. TRBV26 is recorded as a pseudogene. The CDR3 length equals 16 residues, ends included. The CDR3 loop reads CASSSQTGAGSQPQHS.

This clonotype was seen at least ten times. V is TRBV29-1 and J is TRBJ2-3; D not certain. Trimming took off 7 bases at V and 5 bases at J, with 10 bases between the two ends. This CDR3 has 11 amino acids. Germline-derived CDR1 and CDR2 are SQVTM and ANQGSEA. The CDR3 sequence: CSAVWGDTQYF. In DNA form, the CDR3 reads TGCAGCGCAGTATGGGGAGATACGCAGTATTTT.

This sequence joins TRBV5-1 and TRBJ1-4, with 8 bases lining up with TRBD1. The V gene's germline CDR1 is SGHRS and CDR2 YFSETQ. The CDR3 length is 15 residues. V was pared by 4 bases and J by 5 bases, with 7 bases of the junction left unmatched. CDR3 nucleotide sequence: TGCGCCAGCAGCGCCGGACAGGGAAGGAATGAAAAACTGTTTTTT. This translates into CASSAGQGRNEKLFF.

The table lists this clonotype with many counts. V is TRBV3-1 and J is TRBJ2-5; D remains unclear. This CDR3 has 13 amino acids. Between the trimmed V and J ends, which lost 1 base and 1 base, there was a span of 4 bases. CDR1 and CDR2 (germline): LGHDT, YNNKEL (reference sequence). CDR3 region: CASSQGIQETQYF. CDR3 coding DNA: TGTGCCAGCAGCCAAGGGATCCAAGAGACCCAGTACTTC.

This clonotype was observed many times. The chain is built from TRBV25-1 and TRBJ1-1; D possibly corresponds to TRBD1 (6 bases). Deletions cut 5 bases from V and 3 bases from J, with 10 bases between. Germline-derived CDR1 and CDR2 are MGHDK and SYGVNS. This CDR3 contains 13 residues. Here the CDR3 reads CASSSGDYTEAFF. CDR3 DNA sequence: TGTGCCAGCAGTTCAGGGGACTACACTGAAGCTTTCTTT.

This clonotype was found once. The V call is TRBV28, the J call TRBJ2-1; the match to TRBD2 covers 9 bases. Germline V lookup: CDR1 MDHEN, CDR2 SYDVKM. Trimming removed 6 bases from V and 4 bases from J; junction bases left unmatched: 7. This CDR3 contains 15 residues. The CDR3, as DNA: TGTGCCAGCAGCCTCGGACTAGCGAGTTACAATGAGCAGTTCTTC. Encoded protein: CASSLGLASYNEQFF.

V gene TRBV9 combines with J gene TRBJ2-5; 9 bases map to TRBD2. Germline trimming cut 3 bases from V and 5 bases from J; bases unmatched to any gene: 17. CDR1 is SGDLS and CDR2 is YYNGEE in the germline V gene. The CDR3 has 18 residues. The CDR3 bases are TGTGCCAGCAGCGCCTCGACAGGGCTAGCGGGGTTCGGGGAGACCCAGTACTTC. Amino acids: CASSASTGLAGFGETQYF. Variable domain in full (rest from reference TRBV9 and TRBJ2-5): DSGVTQTPKHLITATGQRVTLRCSPRSGDLSVYWYQQSLDQGLQFLIQYYNGEERAKGNILERFSAQQFPDLHSELNLSSLELGDSALYFCASSASTGLAGFGETQYFGPGTRLLVL.

This clonotype was counted many times. V and J are TRBV5-1 and TRBJ1-6; possibly TRBD1 for D (5 bases). The V end lost 4 bases, the J end lost 4 bases, and 12 bases lay between the germline ends. CDR1 and CDR2 from the germline V gene are SGHRS and YFSETQ. The CDR3 consists of 15 residues. CDR3 amino acids: CASSGGTAYNSPLHF. CDR3 in DNA: TGCGCCAGCAGCGGAGGGACGGCTTATAATTCACCCCTCCACTTT.

This clonotype was counted between two and nine times. The rearrangement uses TRBV12-3 or TRBV12-4 and TRBJ2-1; D perhaps matches TRBD2 (6 bases). The CDR3 is 14 amino acids. Trimming cost V 5 bases and J 4 bases, with 12 bases left between them. The CDR3 bases are TGTGCCAGCAGTCCGAGGGACTTTTACAATGAGCAGTTCTTC. It encodes CASSPRDFYNEQFF.

The V gene is TRBV7-9, the J gene TRBJ2-1, with D tentatively TRBD2 (6 bases). Germline CDR1 is SEHNR and CDR2 is FQNEAQ (reference sequence). The V end lost 0 bases, the J end lost 8 bases, and 20 bases lay between the germline ends. This CDR3 is 17 amino acids long. In DNA form, the CDR3 reads TGTGCCAGCAGCTTAGCTGGAGGGAAAAGCGCCGGGGATGAGCAGTTCTTC. This translates into CASSLAGGKSAGDEQFF.

This clonotype showed up many times. This chain links TRBV11-2 with TRBJ2-2; D may match TRBD1 or TRBD2 (5 bases each). V dropped 6 bases and J dropped 7 bases, with 18 bases sitting between them. The CDR3 covers 15 residues. Germline CDR1 SGHAT, CDR2 FQNNGV. The CDR3 DNA reads as TGTGCCAGCAGAAACCTGGGACCTGGCGGCGGGGAGCTGTTTTTT. It translates to CASRNLGPGGGELFF.